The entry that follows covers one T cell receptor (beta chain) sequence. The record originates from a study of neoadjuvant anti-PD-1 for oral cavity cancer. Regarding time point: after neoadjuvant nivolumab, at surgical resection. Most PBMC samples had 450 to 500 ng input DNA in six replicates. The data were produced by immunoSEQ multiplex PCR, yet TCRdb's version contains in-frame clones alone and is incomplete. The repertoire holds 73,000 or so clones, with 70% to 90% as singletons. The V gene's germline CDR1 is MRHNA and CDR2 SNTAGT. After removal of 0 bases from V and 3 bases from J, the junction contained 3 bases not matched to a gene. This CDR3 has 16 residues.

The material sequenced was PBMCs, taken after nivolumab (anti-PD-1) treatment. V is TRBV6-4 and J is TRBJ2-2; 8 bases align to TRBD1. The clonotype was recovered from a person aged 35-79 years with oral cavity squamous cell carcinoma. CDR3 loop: CASSDSTGEDTGELFF. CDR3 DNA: TGTGCCAGCAGTGACTCGACAGGGGAGGACACCGGGGAGCTGTTTTTT.